The present T cell receptor (beta chain) was sequenced within a study of T cell responses to AZD1222 COVID-19 vaccine. Findings and limits, study-wide: Donors in the cohort were predominantly white British and more often female, and clonal diversity was possibly underestimated.

As concerns this clone: Its cognate antigen is unknown.

The table came from immunoSEQ multiplex PCR; TCRdb's copy has only in-frame clones and leaves some out. The sample consists of 100,000 or so clones, about 82% of them appearing once. Germline V gives CDR1 LNHDA, CDR2 SQIVND (reference sequence). Trimming shortened V by 3 bases and J by 4 bases, and 15 bases separated the two germline ends. This CDR3 is built from 15 residues. The clonotype originates from an adult in good health. Sequenced material: peripheral blood, taken on day 0 of AZD1222 vaccination. The chain uses TRBV19 and TRBJ1-1; TRBD1 might be the D (6 bases). Here the CDR3 reads CASSMVEGGGTEAFF. The CDR3 DNA follows: TGTGCCAGTAGTATGGTAGAAGGGGGTGGCACTGAAGCTTTCTTT.